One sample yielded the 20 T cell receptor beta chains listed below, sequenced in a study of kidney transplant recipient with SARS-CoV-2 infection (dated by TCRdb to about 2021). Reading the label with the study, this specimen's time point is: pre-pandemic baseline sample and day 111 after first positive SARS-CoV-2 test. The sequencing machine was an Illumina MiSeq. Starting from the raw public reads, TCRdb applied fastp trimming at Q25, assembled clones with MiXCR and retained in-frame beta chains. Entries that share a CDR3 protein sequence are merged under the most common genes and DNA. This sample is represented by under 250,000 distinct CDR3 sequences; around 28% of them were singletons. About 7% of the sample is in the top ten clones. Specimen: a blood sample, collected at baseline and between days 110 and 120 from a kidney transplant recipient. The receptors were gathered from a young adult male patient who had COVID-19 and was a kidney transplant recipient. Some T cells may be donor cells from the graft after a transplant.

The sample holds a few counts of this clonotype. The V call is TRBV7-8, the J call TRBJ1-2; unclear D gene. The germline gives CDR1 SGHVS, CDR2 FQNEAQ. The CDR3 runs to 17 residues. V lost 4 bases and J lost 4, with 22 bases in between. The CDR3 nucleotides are TGTGCCAGCAGCTGGACCGGGTTTACCCGAAAGACCTATGGCTACACCTTC. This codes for CASSWTGFTRKTYGYTF.

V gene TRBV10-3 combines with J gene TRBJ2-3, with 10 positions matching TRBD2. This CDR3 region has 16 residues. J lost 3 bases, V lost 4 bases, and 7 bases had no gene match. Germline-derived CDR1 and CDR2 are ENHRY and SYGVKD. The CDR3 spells CAISGVTSGLTDTQYF. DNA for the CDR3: TGTGCCATCAGTGGGGTGACTAGCGGGTTGACAGATACGCAGTATTTT.

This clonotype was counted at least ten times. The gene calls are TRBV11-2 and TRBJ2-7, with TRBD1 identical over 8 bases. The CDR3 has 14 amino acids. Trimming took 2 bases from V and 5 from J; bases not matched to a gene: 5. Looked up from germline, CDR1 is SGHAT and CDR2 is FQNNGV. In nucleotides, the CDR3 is TGTGCCAGCAGCTTATCCCTGACAGGGGACGAGCAGTACTTC. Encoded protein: CASSLSLTGDEQYF.

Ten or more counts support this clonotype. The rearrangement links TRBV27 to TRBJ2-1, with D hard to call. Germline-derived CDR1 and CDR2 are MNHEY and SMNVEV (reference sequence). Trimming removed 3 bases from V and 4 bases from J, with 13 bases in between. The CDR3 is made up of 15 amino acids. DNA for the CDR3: TGTGCCAGCAGTTTCCGGCCAGTTGATTACAATGAGCAGTTCTTC. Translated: CASSFRPVDYNEQFF.

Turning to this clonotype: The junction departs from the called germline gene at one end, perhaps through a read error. The CDR3 bases are TGTGCCAGCTCACCAGGCGCGGGACCGAACACCGGGGAGCTGCTTTTT. Residues: CASSPGAGPNTGELLF. The rearrangement uses TRBV18 and TRBJ2-2; D is perhaps TRBD2 (6 bases). The CDR3 is 16 amino acids. Germline loops: CDR1 KGHSH, CDR2 LQKENI.

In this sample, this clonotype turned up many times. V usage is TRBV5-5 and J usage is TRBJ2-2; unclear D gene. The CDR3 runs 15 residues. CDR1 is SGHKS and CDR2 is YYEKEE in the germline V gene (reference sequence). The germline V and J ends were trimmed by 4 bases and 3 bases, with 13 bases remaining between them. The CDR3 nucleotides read TGTGCCAGCAGCCCGAGACTTCGGGACACCGGGGAGCTGTTTTTT. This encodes CASSPRLRDTGELFF. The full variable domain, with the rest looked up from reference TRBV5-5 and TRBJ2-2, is DAGVTQSPTHLIKTRGQQVTLRCSPISGHKSVSWYQQVLGQGPQFIFQYYEKEERGRGNFPDRFSARQFPNYSSELNVNALLLGDSALYLCASSPRLRDTGELFFGEGSRLTVL.

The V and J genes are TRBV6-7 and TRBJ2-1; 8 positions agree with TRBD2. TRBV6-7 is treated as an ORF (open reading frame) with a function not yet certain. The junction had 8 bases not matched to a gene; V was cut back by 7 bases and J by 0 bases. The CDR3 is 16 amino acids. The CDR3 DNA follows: TGTGCCAGCAACCTTAGCGGGAAGAGCTCCTACAATGAGCAGTTCTTC. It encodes CASNLSGKSSYNEQFF.

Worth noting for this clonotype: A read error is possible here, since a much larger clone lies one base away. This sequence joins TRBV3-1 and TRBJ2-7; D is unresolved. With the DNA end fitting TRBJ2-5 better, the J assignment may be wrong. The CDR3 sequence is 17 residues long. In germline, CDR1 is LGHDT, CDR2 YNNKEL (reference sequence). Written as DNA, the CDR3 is TGTGTCAGCAGCACAGTGGGTCCCATTTCTTTCTCTGAGACCCAGTACTTC. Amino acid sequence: CVSSTVGPISFSETQYF.

This chain's CDR3 is CASYTPGLAMDTQYF. CDR3 DNA sequence: TGTGCCAGCTATACACCGGGACTAGCCATGGATACGCAGTATTTT. This chain connects TRBV28 to TRBJ2-3; TRBD2 agrees at 9 bases. The CDR3 extends over 15 amino acids. Germline loops: CDR1 MDHEN, CDR2 SYDVKM. Losses at the gene ends were 8 bases for V and 6 bases for J; bases not matched to a gene: 12.

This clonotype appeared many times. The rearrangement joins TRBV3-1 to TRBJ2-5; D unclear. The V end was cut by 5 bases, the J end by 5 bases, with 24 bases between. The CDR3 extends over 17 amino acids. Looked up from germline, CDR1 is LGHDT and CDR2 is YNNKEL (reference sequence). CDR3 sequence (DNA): TGTGCCAGCAGCGCGCGTCGTCCCATTTCTTTCTCTGAGACCCAGTACTTC. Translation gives CASSARRPISFSETQYF.

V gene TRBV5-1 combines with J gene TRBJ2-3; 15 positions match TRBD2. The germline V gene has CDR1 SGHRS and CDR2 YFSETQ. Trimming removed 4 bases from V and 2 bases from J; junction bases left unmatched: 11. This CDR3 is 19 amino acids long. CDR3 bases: TGCGCCAGCAGCGTCGGACTAGCGGGAGGGCCTCGGGTCACAGATACGCAGTATTTT. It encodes CASSVGLAGGPRVTDTQYF.

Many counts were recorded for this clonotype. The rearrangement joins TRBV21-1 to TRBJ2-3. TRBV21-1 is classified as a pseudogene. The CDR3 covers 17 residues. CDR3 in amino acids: CASSAIVATVMQDTQYF. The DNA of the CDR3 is TGTGCCAGCAGCGCCATAGTAGCTACAGTCATGCAAGATACGCAGTATTTT.

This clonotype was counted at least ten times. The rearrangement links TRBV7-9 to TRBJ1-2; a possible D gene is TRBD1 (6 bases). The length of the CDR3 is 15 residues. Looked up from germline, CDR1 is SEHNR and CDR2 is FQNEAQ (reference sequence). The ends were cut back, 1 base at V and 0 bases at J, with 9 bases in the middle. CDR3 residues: CASSLGQEANYGYTF. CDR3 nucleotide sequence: TGTGCCAGCAGCTTAGGACAGGAAGCTAACTATGGCTACACCTTC.

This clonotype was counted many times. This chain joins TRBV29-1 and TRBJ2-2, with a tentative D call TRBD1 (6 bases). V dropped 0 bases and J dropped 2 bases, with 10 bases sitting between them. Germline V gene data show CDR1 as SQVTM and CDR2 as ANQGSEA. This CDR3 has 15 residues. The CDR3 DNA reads TGCAGCGTTGAAGACCGACAGGCCAACACCGGGGAGCTGTTTTTT. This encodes CSVEDRQANTGELFF.

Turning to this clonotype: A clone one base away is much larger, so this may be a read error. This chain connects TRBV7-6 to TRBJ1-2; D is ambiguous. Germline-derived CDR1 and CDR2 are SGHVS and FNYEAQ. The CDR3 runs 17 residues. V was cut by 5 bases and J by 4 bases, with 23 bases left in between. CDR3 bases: TGTGCCAGCAGCAATGTGGTTGGATCTCGAAAGACCTATGGCTACACCTTC. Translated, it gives CASSNVVGSRKTYGYTF.

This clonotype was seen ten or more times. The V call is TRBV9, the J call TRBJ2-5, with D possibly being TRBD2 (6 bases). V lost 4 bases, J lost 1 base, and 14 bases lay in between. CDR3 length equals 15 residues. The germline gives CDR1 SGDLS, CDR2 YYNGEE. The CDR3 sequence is CASSLRLDPQETQYF. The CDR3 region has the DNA TGTGCCAGCAGCCTTAGACTAGACCCCCAAGAGACCCAGTACTTC. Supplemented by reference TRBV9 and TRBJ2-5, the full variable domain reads DSGVTQTPKHLITATGQRVTLRCSPRSGDLSVYWYQQSLDQGLQFLIQYYNGEERAKGNILERFSAQQFPDLHSELNLSSLELGDSALYFCASSLRLDPQETQYFGPGTRLLVL.

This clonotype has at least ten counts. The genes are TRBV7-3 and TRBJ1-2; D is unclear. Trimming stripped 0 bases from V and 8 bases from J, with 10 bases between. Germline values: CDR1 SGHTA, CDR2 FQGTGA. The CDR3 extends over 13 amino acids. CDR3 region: CASSLTAGQGYTF. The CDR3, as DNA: TGTGCCAGCAGCTTAACGGCGGGTCAGGGCTACACCTTC.

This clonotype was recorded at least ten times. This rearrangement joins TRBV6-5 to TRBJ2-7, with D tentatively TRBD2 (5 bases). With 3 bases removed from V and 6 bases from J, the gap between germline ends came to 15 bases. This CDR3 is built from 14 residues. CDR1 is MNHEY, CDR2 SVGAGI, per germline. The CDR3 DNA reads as TGTGCCAGCAGTTATTTGGTCGGGGTGCCCGAGCAGTACTTC. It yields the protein CASSYLVGVPEQYF.

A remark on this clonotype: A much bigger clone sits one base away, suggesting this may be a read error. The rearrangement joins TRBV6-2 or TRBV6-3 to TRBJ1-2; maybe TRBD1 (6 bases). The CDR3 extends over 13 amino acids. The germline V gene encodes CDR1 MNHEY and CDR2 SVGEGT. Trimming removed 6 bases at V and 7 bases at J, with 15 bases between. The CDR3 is CASSMGGGLGYTF. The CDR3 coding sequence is TGTGCCAGCAGCATGGGAGGGGGTCTTGGCTACACCTTC.

The CDR3 loop reads CSAPSPGAGTSGIVSYNEQFF. Here the CDR3 DNA reads TGCAGTGCCCCCAGCCCGGGGGCCGGGACTAGCGGAATAGTCTCCTACAATGAGCAGTTCTTC. The chain combines TRBV20-1 with TRBJ2-1; 11 bases fit TRBD2. This CDR3 spans 21 amino acids. The germline CDR1 and CDR2 sequences are DFQATT and SNEGSKA (reference sequence). V gave up 6 bases and J gave up 0 bases; unmatched junction bases: 22.